Listed below are T cell receptor beta chains from one sample, sequenced in a study of blood T cell repertoires in COVID-19. TCRdb's copy holds only in-frame clones and misses some; the assay was immunoSEQ multiplex PCR. The profile shows roughly 120,000 clones, approximately 85% of them singletons. Sequencing was carried out using peripheral blood. The source of these receptors is a human donor in a cohort sampled during active COVID-19. The CDR3 runs from the conserved cysteine through the conserved F or W. D genes are given only for firm matches. Clone size is given for some rows only: seen once, a few or many times, or a class if the clone is expanded.

j_call clone_size v_call d_call cdr3_nt cdr3_aa
TRBJ1-2 few TRBV30 . TGTGCCTGGAGTTCGGGTGGCGGCTACACCTTC CAWSSGGGYTF
TRBJ1-1 . TRBV6-2/TRBV6-3 . TGTGCCAGCAGTCCCCAGGGGACTGAAGCTTTCTTT CASSPQGTEAFF
TRBJ1-5 few TRBV12-5 . TGTGCTAGTGGTTTGGACCGGGGACCAGGGGCTCAGCCCCAGCATTTT CASGLDRGPGAQPQHF
TRBJ1-1 once TRBV30 TRBD1 TGTGCCTGGAGTGCCTATAGGACAGGGGTCAGGGCTGAAGCTTTCTTT CAWSAYRTGVRAEAFF
TRBJ2-7 . TRBV25-1 . TGTGCCAGCGGGCCAGGGTATTCCTACGAGCAGTACTTC CASGPGYSYEQYF
TRBJ1-1 . TRBV28 . TGTGCCAGCAGGTACTCCGGGACAAGGAACACTGAAGCTTTCTTT CASRYSGTRNTEAFF
TRBJ2-7 . TRBV2 . TGTGCCAGCACCGCGGGACTGACGCGTTCTGGGCAGTACTTC CASTAGLTRSGQYF
TRBJ2-7 . TRBV11-2 TRBD1 TGTGCCAGCAGCCCCCCTTGGGACAGGGCCTACGAGCAGTACTTC CASSPPWDRAYEQYF
TRBJ2-1 . TRBV18 TRBD1 TGTGCCAGCTCACCTGGGACAGGGGCTGACAATGAGCAGTTCTTC CASSPGTGADNEQFF
TRBJ2-7 . TRBV6-5 TRBD1 TGTGCCAGCAGGATGACAGGGGTCTCCTACGAGCAGTACTTC CASRMTGVSYEQYF
TRBJ2-7 . TRBV10-3 TRBD2 TGTGCCATCAGTGATCCGAGTTCTAGCGGGAGGGCCCACGAGCAGTACTTC CAISDPSSSGRAHEQYF